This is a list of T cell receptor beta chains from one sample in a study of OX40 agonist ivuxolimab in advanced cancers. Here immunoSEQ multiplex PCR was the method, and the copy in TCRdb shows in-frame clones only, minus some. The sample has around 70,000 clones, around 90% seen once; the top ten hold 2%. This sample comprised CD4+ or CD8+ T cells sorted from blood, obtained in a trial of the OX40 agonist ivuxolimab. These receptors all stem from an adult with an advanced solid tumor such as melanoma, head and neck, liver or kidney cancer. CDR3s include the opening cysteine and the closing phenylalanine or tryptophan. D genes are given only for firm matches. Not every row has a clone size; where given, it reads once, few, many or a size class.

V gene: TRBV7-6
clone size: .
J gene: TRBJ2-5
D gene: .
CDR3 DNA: TGTGCCAGCAGCTTAGAGGGTGGGGGCGAGACCCAGTACTTC
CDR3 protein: CASSLEGGGETQYF

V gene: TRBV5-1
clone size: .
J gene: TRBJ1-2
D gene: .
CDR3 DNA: TGCGCCAGCAGCACCTCGGGGGATATCAGTGGCTACACCTTC
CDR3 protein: CASSTSGDISGYTF

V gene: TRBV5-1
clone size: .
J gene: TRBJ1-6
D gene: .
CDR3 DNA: TGCGCCAGCAGCCTGAACAGGGACTATAATTCACCCCTCCACTTT
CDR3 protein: CASSLNRDYNSPLHF

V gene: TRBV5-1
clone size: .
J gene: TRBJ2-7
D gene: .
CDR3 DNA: TGCGCCAGCAGCTTGTCGGACGAGCAGTACTTC
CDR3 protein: CASSLSDEQYF

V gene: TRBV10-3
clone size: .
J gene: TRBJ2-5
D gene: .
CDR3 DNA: TGTGCCATCAGTGAGAGGCAGGGACAAGAGACCCAGTACTTC
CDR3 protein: CAISERQGQETQYF

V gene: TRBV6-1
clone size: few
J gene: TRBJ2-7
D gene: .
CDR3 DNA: TGTGCCAGCACCCGAGGGGGGACTCCCCTCCGGGGAGGATACTTC
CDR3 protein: CASTRGGTPLRGGYF

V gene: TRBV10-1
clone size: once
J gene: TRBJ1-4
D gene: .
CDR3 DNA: TGCGCCAGCAGAAGAAGGGGGAAAACTAATGAAAAACTGTTTTTT
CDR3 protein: CASRRRGKTNEKLFF

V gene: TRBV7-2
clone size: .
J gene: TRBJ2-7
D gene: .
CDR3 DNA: TGTGCCAGCAGCACAGGAGGGGGTTTCTACGAGCAGTACTTC
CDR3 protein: CASSTGGGFYEQYF

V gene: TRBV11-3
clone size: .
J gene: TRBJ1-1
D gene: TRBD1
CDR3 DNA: TGTGCCAGCAGACTAAGACAGGGGACATTAAAAGAAGCTTTCTTT
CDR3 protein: CASRLRQGTLKEAFF

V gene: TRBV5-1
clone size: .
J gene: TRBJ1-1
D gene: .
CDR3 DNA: TGCGCCAGCAGCTCTCCCGCCAGCAGCACTGAAGCTTTCTTT
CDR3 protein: CASSSPASSTEAFF

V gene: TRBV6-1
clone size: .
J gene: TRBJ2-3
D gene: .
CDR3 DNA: TGTGCCAGCAGTGAATTGGGATCAGATACGCAGTATTTT
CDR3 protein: CASSELGSDTQYF

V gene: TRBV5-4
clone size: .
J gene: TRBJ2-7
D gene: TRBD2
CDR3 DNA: TGTGCCAGCAGCGTTTCGCCCGGGACTAGCGGGGGGCGGACCTACGAGCAGTACTTC
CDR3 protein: CASSVSPGTSGGRTYEQYF

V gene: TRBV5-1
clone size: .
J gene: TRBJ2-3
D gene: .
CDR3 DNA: TGCGCCAGCAGCTTGTGGGGGACTAGCACAGATACGCAGTATTTT
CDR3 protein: CASSLWGTSTDTQYF

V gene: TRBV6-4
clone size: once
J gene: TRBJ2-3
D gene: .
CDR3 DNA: TGTGCCAGCAGTGTGGGGGAGGCAGATACGCAGTATTTT
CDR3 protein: CASSVGEADTQYF

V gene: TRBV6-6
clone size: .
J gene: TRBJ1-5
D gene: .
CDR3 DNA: TGTGCCAGCACCTCCGAGCGGAGCAATCAGCCCCAGCATTTT
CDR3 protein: CASTSERSNQPQHF

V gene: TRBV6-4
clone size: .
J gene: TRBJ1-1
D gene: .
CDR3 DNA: TGTGCCAGCAGTGACTCGCACAGGGCTACTGAAGCTTTCTTT
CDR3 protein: CASSDSHRATEAFF

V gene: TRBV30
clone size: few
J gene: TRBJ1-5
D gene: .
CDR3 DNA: TGTGCCTGGAGTACTGGATACGCTCAGCCCCAGCATTTT
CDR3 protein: CAWSTGYAQPQHF

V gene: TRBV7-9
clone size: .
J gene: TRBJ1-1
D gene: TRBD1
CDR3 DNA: TGTGCCAGCAGCTTATGGCAGGGGGAGACTGAAGCTTTCTTT
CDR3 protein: CASSLWQGETEAFF

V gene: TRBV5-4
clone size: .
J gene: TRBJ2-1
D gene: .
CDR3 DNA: TGTGCCAGCAGCTTTCGGGACACGGAGAAGTTCTTC
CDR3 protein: CASSFRDTEKFF

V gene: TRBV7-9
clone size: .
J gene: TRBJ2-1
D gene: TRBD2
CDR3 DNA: TGTGCCAGCAGCTCACTTCGGACTAGCGGGAGTGGTGAGCAGTTCTTC
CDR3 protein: CASSSLRTSGSGEQFF

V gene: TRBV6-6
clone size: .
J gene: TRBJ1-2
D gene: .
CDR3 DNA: TGTGCCAGCACCGTATACAGGGATGTGGGCTACACCTTC
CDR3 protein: CASTVYRDVGYTF

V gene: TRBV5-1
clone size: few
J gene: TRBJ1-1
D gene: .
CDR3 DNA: TGCGCCAGCAGCTCCAGGGGTTCTGAAGCTTTCTTT
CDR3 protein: CASSSRGSEAFF

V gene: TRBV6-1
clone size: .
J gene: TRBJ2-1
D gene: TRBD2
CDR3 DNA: TGTGCCAGCAGTGAAGCAGCCTCTGGCGGGGGGTACAATGAGCAGTTCTTC
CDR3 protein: CASSEAASGGGYNEQFF

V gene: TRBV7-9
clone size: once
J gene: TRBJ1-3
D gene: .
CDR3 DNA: TGTGCCAGCAGCCAACAGCCGGCCCGAAACACCATATATTTT
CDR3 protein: CASSQQPARNTIYF

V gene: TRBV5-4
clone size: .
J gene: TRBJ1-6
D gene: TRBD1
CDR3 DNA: TGTGCCAGCAGCTTGAGGACAGGGGGCGGAAATTCACCCCTCCACTTT
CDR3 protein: CASSLRTGGGNSPLHF

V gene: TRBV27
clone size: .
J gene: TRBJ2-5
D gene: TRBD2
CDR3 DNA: TGTGCCAGCAGTTTGCGCTGGCGGGGGGAAGAGACCCAGTACTTC
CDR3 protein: CASSLRWRGEETQYF

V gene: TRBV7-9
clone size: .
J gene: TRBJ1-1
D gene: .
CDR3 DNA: TGTGCCAGCAGCTTATTAGGAATGAACACTGAAGCTTTCTTT
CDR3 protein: CASSLLGMNTEAFF

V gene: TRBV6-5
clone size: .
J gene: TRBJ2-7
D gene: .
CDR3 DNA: TGTGCCAGCAGTGACCCGCAGGGTAGAAAGCAGTACTTC
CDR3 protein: CASSDPQGRKQYF

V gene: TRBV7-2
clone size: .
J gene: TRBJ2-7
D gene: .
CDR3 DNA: TGTGCCAGCAGCTTAGCGGGGGGCGGTGAAGTCTCCTACGAGCAGTACTTC
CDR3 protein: CASSLAGGGEVSYEQYF

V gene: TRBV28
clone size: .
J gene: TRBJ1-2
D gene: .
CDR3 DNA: TGTGCCACCGACCTGGGATATGGCTACACCTTC
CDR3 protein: CATDLGYGYTF

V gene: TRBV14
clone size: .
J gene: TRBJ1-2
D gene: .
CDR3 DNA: TGTGCCAGCAGCCAAGACAGCAGGACTGCTAACTATGGCTACACCTTC
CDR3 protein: CASSQDSRTANYGYTF

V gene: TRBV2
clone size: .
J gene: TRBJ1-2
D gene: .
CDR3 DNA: TGTGCCAGCAGTGAAGGCAGGGGAATCGACTATGGCTACACCTTC
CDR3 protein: CASSEGRGIDYGYTF

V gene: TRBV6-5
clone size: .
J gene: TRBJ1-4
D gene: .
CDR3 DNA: TGTGCCAGCATCTCCGGGCCAGCTAATGAAAAACTGTTTTTT
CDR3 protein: CASISGPANEKLFF

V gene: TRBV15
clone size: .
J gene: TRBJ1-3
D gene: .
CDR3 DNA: TGTGCCACCAGCAGAGATCGGGGATCTGGAAACACCATATATTTT
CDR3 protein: CATSRDRGSGNTIYF

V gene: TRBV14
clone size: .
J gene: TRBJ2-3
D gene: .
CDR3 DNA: TGTGCCAGCAGCAATTCGGGCGGGGATACGCAGTATTTT
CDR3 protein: CASSNSGGDTQYF

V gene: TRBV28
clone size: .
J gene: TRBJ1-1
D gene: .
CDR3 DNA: TGTGCCAGCAGGGACCTCCTTGAAGCTTTCTTT
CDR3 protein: CASRDLLEAFF

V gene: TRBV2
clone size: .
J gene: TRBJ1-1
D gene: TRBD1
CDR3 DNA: TGTGCCAGCAGTGACGAACAGGGGGCAAAAGCTTTCTTT
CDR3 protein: CASSDEQGAKAFF

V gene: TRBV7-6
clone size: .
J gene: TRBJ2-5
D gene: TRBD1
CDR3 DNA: TGTGCCAGCAGCTTAGGGGACAGGGGGATCCAAGAGACCCAGTACTTC
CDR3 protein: CASSLGDRGIQETQYF